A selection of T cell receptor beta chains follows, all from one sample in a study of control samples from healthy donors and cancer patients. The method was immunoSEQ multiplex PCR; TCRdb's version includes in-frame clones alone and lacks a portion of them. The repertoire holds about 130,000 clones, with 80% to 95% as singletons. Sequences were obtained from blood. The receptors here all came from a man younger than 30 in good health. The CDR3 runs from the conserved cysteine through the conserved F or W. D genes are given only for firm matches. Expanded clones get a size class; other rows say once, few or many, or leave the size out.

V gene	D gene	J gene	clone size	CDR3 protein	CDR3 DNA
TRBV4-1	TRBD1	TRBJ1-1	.	CASSQGDSLMNTEAFF	TGCGCCAGCAGCCAAGGGGACAGCCTCATGAACACTGAAGCTTTCTTT
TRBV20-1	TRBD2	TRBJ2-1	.	CSASDSGGAGNEQFF	TGCAGTGCTAGTGACAGCGGGGGGGCAGGTAATGAGCAGTTCTTC
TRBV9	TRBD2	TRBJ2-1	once	CASSVGERGGLNNEQFF	TGTGCCAGCAGCGTAGGTGAGCGGGGAGGCCTTAACAATGAGCAGTTCTTC
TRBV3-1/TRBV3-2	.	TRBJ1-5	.	CASSQDGGGQPQHF	TGTGCCAGCAGCCAAGATGGGGGGGGACAGCCCCAGCATTTT
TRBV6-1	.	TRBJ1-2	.	CASSDGAETNYGYTF	TGTGCCAGCAGTGATGGGGCAGAGACGAACTATGGCTACACCTTC
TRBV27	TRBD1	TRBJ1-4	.	CASSLRTGRGLDEKLFF	TGTGCCAGCAGTTTGCGGACAGGCCGTGGGTTGGATGAAAAACTGTTTTTT
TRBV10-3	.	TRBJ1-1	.	CAISPWGKGGKDTEAFF	TGTGCCATCAGCCCTTGGGGGAAGGGAGGGAAGGACACTGAAGCTTTCTTT
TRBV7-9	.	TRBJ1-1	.	CASSLVSGPNTEAFF	TGTGCCAGCAGCTTAGTTTCTGGGCCGAACACTGAAGCTTTCTTT
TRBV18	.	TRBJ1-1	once	CASSPIQGGTEAFF	TGTGCCAGCTCACCTATCCAGGGAGGAACTGAAGCTTTCTTT
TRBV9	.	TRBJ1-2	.	CASSVASQGGYGYTF	TGTGCCAGCAGCGTAGCGTCCCAAGGCGGCTATGGCTACACCTTC
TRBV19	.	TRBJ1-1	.	CASSMSTEAFF	TGTGCCAGTAGTATGAGCACTGAAGCTTTCTTT
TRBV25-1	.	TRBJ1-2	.	CASSELSVQTYGYTF	TGTGCCAGCAGTGAATTGAGTGTTCAGACCTATGGCTACACCTTC
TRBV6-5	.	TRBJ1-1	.	CASGRRNTEAFF	TGTGCCAGCGGCCGACGGAACACTGAAGCTTTCTTT
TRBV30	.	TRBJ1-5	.	CAWSPQVNQPQHF	TGTGCCTGGAGTCCACAGGTCAATCAGCCCCAGCATTTT
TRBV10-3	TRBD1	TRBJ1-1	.	CAISETGGNTEAFF	TGTGCCATCAGTGAAACAGGGGGAAACACTGAAGCTTTCTTT
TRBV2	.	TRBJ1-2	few	CASSVGGFSYGYTF	TGTGCCAGCAGTGTCGGGGGATTTAGCTATGGCTACACCTTC